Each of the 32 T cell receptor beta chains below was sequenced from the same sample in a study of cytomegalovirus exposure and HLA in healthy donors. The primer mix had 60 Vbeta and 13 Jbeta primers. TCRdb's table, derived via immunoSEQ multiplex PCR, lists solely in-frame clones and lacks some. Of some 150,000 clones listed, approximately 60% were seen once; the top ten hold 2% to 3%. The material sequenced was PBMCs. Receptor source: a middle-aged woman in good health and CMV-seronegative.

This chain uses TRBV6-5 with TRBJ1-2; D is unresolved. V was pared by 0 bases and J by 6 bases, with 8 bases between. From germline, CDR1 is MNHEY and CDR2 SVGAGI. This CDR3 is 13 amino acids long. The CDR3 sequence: CASSYSMGDGYTF. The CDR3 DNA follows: TGTGCCAGCAGTTACTCGATGGGCGATGGCTACACCTTC.

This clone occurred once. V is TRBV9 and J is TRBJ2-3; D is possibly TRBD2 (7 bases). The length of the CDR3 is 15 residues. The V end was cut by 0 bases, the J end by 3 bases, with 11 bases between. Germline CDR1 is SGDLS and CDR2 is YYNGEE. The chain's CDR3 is CASSVEGEGTDTQYF. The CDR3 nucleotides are TGTGCCAGCAGCGTAGAGGGGGAGGGAACAGATACGCAGTATTTT.

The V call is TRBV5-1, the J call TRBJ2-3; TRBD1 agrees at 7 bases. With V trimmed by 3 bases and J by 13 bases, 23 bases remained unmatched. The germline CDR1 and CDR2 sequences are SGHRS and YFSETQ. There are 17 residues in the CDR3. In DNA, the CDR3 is TGCGCCAGCAGCTCCCTCCCGGGACAGCGCACTCCCCAAAGGGAGTATTTT. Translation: CASSSLPGQRTPQREYF.

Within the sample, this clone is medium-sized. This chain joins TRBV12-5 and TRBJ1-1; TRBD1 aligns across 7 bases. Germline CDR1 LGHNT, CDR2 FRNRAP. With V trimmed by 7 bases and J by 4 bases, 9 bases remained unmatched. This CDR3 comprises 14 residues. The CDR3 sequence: CASATDRRGTEAFF. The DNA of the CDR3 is TGTGCTAGTGCCACGGACAGGCGGGGCACTGAAGCTTTCTTT. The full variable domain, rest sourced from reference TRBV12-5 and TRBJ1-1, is DARVTQTPRHKVTEMGQEVTMRCQPILGHNTVFWYRQTMMQGLELLAYFRNRAPLDDSGMPKDRFSAEMPDATLATLKIQPSEPRDSAVYFCASATDRRGTEAFFGQGTRLTVV.

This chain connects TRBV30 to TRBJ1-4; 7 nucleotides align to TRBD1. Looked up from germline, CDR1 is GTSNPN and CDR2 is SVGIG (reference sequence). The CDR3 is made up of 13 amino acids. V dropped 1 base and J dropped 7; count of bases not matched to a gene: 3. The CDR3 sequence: CAWSGKGAEKLFF. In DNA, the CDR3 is TGTGCCTGGAGTGGAAAGGGGGCTGAAAAACTGTTTTTT.

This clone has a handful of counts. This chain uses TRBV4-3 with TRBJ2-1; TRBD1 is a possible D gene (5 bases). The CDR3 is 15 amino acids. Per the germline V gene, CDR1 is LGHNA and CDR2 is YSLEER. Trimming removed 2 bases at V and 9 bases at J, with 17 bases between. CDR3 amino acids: CASSQTWQGLGEQFF. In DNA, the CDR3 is TGCGCCAGCAGCCAAACCTGGCAGGGTTTGGGTGAGCAGTTCTTC.

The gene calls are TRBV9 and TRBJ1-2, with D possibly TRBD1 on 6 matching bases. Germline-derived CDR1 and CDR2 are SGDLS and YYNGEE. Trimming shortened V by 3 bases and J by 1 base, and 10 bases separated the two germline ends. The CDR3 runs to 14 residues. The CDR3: CASSGGRNNYGYTF. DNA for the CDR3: TGTGCCAGCAGCGGGGGGCGGAATAACTATGGCTACACCTTC.

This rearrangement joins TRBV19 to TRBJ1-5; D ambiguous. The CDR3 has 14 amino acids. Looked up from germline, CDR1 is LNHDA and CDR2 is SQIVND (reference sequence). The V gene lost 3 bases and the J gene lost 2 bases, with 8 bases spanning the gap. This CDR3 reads CASSMGAGNQPQHF. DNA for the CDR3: TGTGCCAGTAGTATGGGCGCAGGCAATCAGCCCCAGCATTTT.

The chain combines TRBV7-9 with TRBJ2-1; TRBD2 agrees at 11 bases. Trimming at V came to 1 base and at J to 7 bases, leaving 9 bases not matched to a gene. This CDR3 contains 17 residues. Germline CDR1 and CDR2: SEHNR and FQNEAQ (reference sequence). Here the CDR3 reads CASSLGPSGGLRNEQFF. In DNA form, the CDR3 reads TGTGCCAGCAGCTTAGGTCCTAGCGGGGGGCTTAGGAATGAGCAGTTCTTC.

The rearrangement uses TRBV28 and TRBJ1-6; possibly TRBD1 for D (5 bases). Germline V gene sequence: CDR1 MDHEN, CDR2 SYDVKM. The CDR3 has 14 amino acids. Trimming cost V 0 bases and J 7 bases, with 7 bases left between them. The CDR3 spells CASSLWQGNSPLHF. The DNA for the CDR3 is TGTGCCAGCAGTTTATGGCAGGGAAATTCACCCCTCCACTTT.

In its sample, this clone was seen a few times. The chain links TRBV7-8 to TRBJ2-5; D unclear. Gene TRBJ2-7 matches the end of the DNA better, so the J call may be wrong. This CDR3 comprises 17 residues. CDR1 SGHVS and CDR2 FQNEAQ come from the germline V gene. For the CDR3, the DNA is TGTGCCAGCAGCTTAGGCGTCCCCCTACGAAAATCATACGAGCAGTACTTC. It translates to CASSLGVPLRKSYEQYF.

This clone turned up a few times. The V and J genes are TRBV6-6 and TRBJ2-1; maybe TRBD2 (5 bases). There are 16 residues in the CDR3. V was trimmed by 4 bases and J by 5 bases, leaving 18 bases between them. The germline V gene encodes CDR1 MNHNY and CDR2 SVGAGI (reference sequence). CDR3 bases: TGTGCCAGCAGTTTTCCTCCCTGGACTTCGAACAATGAGCAGTTCTTC. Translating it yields CASSFPPWTSNNEQFF.

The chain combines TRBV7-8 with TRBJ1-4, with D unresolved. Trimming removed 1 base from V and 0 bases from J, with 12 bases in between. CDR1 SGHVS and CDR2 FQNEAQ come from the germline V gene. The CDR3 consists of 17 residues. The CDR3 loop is CASSLVGRGTTNEKLFF. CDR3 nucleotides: TGTGCCAGCAGCTTAGTGGGTCGGGGTACAACTAATGAAAAACTGTTTTTT.

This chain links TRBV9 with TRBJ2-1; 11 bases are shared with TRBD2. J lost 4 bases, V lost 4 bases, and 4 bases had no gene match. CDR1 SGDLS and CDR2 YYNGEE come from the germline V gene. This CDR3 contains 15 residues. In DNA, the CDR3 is TGTGCCAGCAGCTCCGGGACTAGCGGTTACAATGAGCAGTTCTTC. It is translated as CASSSGTSGYNEQFF.

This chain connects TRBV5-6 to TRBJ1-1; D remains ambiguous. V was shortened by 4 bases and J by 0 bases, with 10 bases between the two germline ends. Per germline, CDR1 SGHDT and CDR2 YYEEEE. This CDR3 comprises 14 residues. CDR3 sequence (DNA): TGTGCCAGCAGCCTTTACGCTATGAACACTGAAGCTTTCTTT. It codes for CASSLYAMNTEAFF. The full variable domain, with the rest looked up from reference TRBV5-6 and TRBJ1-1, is DAGVTQSPTHLIKTRGQQVTLRCSPKSGHDTVSWYQQALGQGPQFIFQYYEEEERQRGNFPDRFSGHQFPNYSSELNVNALLLGDSALYLCASSLYAMNTEAFFGQGTRLTVV.

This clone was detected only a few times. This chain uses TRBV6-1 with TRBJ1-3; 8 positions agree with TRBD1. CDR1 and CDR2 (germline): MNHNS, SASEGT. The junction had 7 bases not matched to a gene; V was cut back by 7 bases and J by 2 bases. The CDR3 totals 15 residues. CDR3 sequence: CASTPGGIAGNTIYF. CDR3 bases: TGTGCCAGCACCCCAGGGGGCATCGCTGGAAACACCATATATTTT.

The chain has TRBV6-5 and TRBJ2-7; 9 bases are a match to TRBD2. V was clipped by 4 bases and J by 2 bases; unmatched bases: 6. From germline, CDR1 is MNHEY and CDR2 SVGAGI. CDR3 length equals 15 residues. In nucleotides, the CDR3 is TGTGCCAGCAGTTTTCGACTAGCGGCCGCCTACGAGCAGTACTTC. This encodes CASSFRLAAAYEQYF.

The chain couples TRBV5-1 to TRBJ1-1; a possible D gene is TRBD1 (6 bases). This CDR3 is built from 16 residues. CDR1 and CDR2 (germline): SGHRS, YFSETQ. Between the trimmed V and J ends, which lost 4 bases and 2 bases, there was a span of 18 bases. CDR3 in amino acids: CASSPGLTGINTEAFF. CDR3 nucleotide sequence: TGCGCCAGCAGCCCTGGATTAACAGGGATCAACACTGAAGCTTTCTTT.

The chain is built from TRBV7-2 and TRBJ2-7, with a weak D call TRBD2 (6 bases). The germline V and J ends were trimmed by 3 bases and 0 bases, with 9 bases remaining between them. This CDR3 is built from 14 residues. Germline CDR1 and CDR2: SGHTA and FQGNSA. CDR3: CASSFGGSSYEQYF. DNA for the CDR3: TGTGCCAGCAGCTTTGGGGGGAGCTCCTACGAGCAGTACTTC.

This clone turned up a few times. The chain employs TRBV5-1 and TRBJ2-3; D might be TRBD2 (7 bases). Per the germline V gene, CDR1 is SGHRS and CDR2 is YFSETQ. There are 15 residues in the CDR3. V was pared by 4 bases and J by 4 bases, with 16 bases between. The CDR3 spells CASSRVGGAPDTQYF. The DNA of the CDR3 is TGCGCCAGCAGCCGGGTGGGGGGGGCGCCAGATACGCAGTATTTT. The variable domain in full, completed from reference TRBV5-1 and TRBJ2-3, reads KAGVTQTPRYLIKTRGQQVTLSCSPISGHRSVSWYQQTPGQGLQFLFEYFSETQRNKGNFPGRFSGRQFSNSRSEMNVSTLELGDSALYLCASSRVGGAPDTQYFGPGTRLTVL.

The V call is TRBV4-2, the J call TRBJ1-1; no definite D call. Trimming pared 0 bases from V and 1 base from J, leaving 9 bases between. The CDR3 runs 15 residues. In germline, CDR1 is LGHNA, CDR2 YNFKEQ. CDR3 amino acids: CASSQDRDANTEAFF. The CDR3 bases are TGTGCCAGCAGCCAAGACCGGGATGCGAACACTGAAGCTTTCTTT.

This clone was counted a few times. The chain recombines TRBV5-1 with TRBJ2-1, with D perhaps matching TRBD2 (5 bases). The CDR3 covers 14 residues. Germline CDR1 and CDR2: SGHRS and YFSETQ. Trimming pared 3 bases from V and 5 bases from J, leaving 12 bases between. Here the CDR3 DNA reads TGCGCCAGCAGCTATCGAGGGCCCGACAATGAGCAGTTCTTC. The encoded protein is CASSYRGPDNEQFF.

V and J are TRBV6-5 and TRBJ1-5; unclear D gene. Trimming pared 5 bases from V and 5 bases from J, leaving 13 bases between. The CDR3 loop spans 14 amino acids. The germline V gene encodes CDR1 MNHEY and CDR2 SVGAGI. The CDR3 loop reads CASSIAAPYQPQHF. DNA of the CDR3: TGTGCCAGCAGTATCGCGGCCCCTTATCAGCCCCAGCATTTT.

The CDR3 DNA is TGTGCCAGCGATAAAGCTTTTGGTGTTTACGAGCAGTACTTC. Encoded protein: CASDKAFGVYEQYF. The chain combines TRBV27 with TRBJ2-7; no reliable D call. The V gene's germline CDR1 is MNHEY and CDR2 SMNVEV (reference sequence). With 8 bases removed from V and 4 bases from J, the gap between germline ends came to 18 bases. The CDR3 runs 14 residues.

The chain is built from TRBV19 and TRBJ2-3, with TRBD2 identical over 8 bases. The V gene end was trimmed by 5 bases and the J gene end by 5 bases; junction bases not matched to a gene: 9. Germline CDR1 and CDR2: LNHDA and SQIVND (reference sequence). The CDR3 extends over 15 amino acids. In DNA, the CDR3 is TGTGCCAGTAGTGCTCTAAGCGGGGGTGGAGATACGCAGTATTTT. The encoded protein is CASSALSGGGDTQYF.

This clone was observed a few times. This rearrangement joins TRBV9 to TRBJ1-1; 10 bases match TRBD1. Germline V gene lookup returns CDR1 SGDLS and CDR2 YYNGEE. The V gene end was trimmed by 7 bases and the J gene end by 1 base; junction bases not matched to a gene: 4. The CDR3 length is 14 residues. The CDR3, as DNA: TGTGCCAGCGGGACAGGGGATGAGAACACTGAAGCTTTCTTT. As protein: CASGTGDENTEAFF.

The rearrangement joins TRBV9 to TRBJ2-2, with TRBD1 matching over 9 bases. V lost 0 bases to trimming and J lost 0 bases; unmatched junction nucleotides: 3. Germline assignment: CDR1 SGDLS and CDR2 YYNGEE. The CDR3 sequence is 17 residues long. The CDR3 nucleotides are TGTGCCAGCAGCGTAGAACAGGGGGCTCCGAACACCGGGGAGCTGTTTTTT. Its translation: CASSVEQGAPNTGELFF.

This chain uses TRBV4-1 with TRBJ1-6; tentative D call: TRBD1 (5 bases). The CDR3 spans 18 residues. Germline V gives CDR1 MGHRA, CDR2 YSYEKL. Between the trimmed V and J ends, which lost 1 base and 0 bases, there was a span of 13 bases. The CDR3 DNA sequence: TGCGCCAGCAGCCAAGTTGACATGGGGCTCTCCTATAATTCACCCCTCCACTTT. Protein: CASSQVDMGLSYNSPLHF.

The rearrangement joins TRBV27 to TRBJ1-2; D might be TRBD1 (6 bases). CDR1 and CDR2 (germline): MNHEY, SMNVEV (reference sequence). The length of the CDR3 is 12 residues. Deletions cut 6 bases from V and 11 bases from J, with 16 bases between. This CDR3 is CASSLNRVEYTF. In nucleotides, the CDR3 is TGTGCCAGCAGCCTAAACAGGGTAGAGTACACCTTC.

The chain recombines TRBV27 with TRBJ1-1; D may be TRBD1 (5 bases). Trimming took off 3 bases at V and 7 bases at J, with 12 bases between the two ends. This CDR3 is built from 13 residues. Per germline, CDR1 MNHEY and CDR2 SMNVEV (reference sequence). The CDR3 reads CASSLWWGDEAFF. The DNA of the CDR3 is TGTGCCAGCAGTTTGTGGTGGGGGGATGAAGCTTTCTTT.

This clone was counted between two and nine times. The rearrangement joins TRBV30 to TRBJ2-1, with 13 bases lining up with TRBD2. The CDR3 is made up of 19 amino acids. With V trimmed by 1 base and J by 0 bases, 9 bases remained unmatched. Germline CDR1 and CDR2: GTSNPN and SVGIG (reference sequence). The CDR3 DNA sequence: TGTGCCTGGAGTGGGACTAGCGGGGGTTCAACGAGCTCCTACAATGAGCAGTTCTTC. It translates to CAWSGTSGGSTSSYNEQFF.

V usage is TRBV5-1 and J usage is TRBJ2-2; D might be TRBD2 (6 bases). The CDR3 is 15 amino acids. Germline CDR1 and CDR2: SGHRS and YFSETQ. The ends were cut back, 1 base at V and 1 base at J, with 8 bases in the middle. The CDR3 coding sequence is TGCGCCAGCAGCTTGCAAGCGGGGAACACCGGGGAGCTGTTTTTT. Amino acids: CASSLQAGNTGELFF.